These T cell receptor beta chains were read from a single sample in a study of cytomegalovirus exposure and HLA in healthy donors. Method: immunoSEQ multiplex PCR; TCRdb's copy keeps in-frame clones and lacks some. The sample includes 150,000 to 200,000 clones. Source material: PBMCs. These receptors were obtained from a young man in good health and CMV-seronegative. CDR3s include the opening cysteine and the closing phenylalanine or tryptophan. Each record gives: D gene, J gene, V gene, CDR3 protein, CDR3 DNA. The D gene is left open where the match is weak.

D: -; J: TRBJ1-5; V: TRBV30; CDR3: CAWSHRDNQPQHF; DNA: TGTGCCTGGAGCCATCGGGATAATCAGCCCCAGCATTTT
D: TRBD2; J: TRBJ2-3; V: TRBV5-4; CDR3: CASSLTSGGYTDTQYF; DNA: TGTGCCAGCAGCTTGACTAGCGGGGGGTACACAGATACGCAGTATTTT
D: TRBD1; J: TRBJ2-2; V: TRBV7-2; CDR3: CASNPPGTGYTGELFF; DNA: TGTGCCAGCAATCCCCCGGGGACAGGGTACACCGGGGAGCTGTTTTTT
D: TRBD2; J: TRBJ2-1; V: TRBV5-1; CDR3: CASRFGPLGSGGYNEQFF; DNA: TGCGCCAGCAGATTTGGCCCGCTTGGTAGCGGGGGTTACAATGAGCAGTTCTTC
D: -; J: TRBJ1-1; V: TRBV11-3; CDR3: CASSLGLAGNTEAFF; DNA: TGTGCCAGCAGCTTAGGATTAGCGGGGAACACTGAAGCTTTCTTT
D: -; J: TRBJ2-5; V: TRBV6-5; CDR3: CASSYSIITGQETQYF; DNA: TGTGCCAGCAGTTACTCGATTATAACAGGCCAAGAGACCCAGTACTTC
D: -; J: TRBJ2-5; V: TRBV7-9; CDR3: CASGRGLRQETQYF; DNA: TGTGCCAGCGGGCGCGGGTTAAGGCAAGAGACCCAGTACTTC
D: TRBD2; J: TRBJ2-1; V: TRBV5-1; CDR3: CASSRDPSGEQFF; DNA: TGCGCCAGCAGCCGAGACCCTAGCGGTGAGCAGTTCTTC
D: -; J: TRBJ1-2; V: TRBV5-4; CDR3: CASSLTTGGGYTF; DNA: TGTGCCAGCAGCCTAACTACAGGTGGAGGCTACACCTTC
D: -; J: TRBJ1-5; V: TRBV19; CDR3: CASSPLPGQPNQPQHF; DNA: TGTGCCAGTAGTCCCCTCCCCGGACAGCCCAATCAGCCCCAGCATTTT
D: -; J: TRBJ2-7; V: TRBV9; CDR3: CASSVSGVSYEQYF; DNA: TGTGCCAGCAGCGTTTCAGGGGTCTCCTACGAGCAGTACTTC
D: TRBD2; J: TRBJ2-2; V: TRBV5-1; CDR3: CASSLYGGAGELFF; DNA: TGCGCCAGCAGCTTGTACGGGGGGGCCGGGGAGCTGTTTTTT
D: TRBD1; J: TRBJ1-1; V: TRBV27; CDR3: CASSLSGTVFTNTEAFF; DNA: TGTGCCAGCAGTTTATCCGGGACAGTTTTCACTAACACTGAAGCTTTCTTT
D: TRBD1; J: TRBJ1-1; V: TRBV27; CDR3: CASSRPGQGGFEAFF; DNA: TGTGCCAGCAGCCGACCGGGACAGGGAGGGTTTGAAGCTTTCTTT
D: TRBD1; J: TRBJ1-6; V: TRBV6-5; CDR3: CASMLDRGYSPLHF; DNA: TGTGCCAGCATGCTGGACAGGGGATATTCACCCCTCCACTTT
D: -; J: TRBJ2-5; V: TRBV7-2; CDR3: CASSLVFGETQYF; DNA: TGTGCCAGCAGCTTAGTGTTCGGAGAGACCCAGTACTTC
D: TRBD1; J: TRBJ2-5; V: TRBV19; CDR3: CASSIPGQGIETQYF; DNA: TGTGCCAGTAGTATACCCGGACAGGGTATAGAGACCCAGTACTTC
D: TRBD1; J: TRBJ1-3; V: TRBV11-3; CDR3: CASTLDRGPNHSGNTIYF; DNA: TGTGCCAGCACCCTGGACAGGGGGCCCAACCATTCCGGAAACACCATATATTTT
D: -; J: TRBJ1-2; V: TRBV25-1; CDR3: CASSDIQTYYGYTF; DNA: TGTGCCAGCAGCGACATACAGACCTACTATGGCTACACCTTC
D: TRBD1; J: TRBJ1-4; V: TRBV28; CDR3: CASSLSGTGAEEKLFF; DNA: TGTGCCAGCAGTCTCTCCGGGACAGGGGCAGAGGAAAAACTGTTTTTT
D: TRBD2; J: TRBJ2-7; V: TRBV27; CDR3: CASSLLMGGDGEQYF; DNA: TGTGCCAGCAGTTTATTAATGGGGGGGGATGGCGAGCAGTACTTC
D: TRBD1; J: TRBJ1-5; V: TRBV19; CDR3: CASSIGQGHQPQHF; DNA: TGTGCCAGTAGTATTGGACAGGGCCATCAGCCCCAGCATTTT
D: TRBD1; J: TRBJ1-3; V: TRBV30; CDR3: CAWSHPGTGAGNTIYF; DNA: TGTGCCTGGAGCCACCCCGGGACAGGGGCTGGAAACACCATATATTTT
D: TRBD1; J: TRBJ2-1; V: TRBV7-9; CDR3: CASSQDRDNEQFF; DNA: TGTGCCAGCAGCCAGGACAGGGACAATGAGCAGTTCTTC
D: -; J: TRBJ2-7; V: TRBV5-1; CDR3: CASSSLPGYEQYF; DNA: TGCGCCAGCAGCTCCCTACCAGGGTACGAGCAGTACTTC
D: -; J: TRBJ1-2; V: TRBV30; CDR3: CAHSAGDYGYTF; DNA: TGTGCCCACAGCGCAGGGGACTATGGCTACACCTTC
D: TRBD2; J: TRBJ2-2; V: TRBV13; CDR3: CASSSREGLRELFF; DNA: TGTGCCAGCAGCTCACGGGAGGGCCTAAGGGAGCTGTTTTTT
D: TRBD2; J: TRBJ2-1; V: TRBV27; CDR3: CASSFGGADNEQFF; DNA: TGTGCCAGCAGTTTCGGGGGGGCGGACAATGAGCAGTTCTTC
D: TRBD1; J: TRBJ1-2; V: TRBV28; CDR3: CASSLPGQGYGYTF; DNA: TGTGCCAGCAGTTTACCGGGACAGGGTTACGGCTACACCTTC
D: -; J: TRBJ1-1; V: TRBV9; CDR3: CARAGEKMNTEAFF; DNA: TGTGCCAGAGCGGGGGAGAAGATGAACACTGAAGCTTTCTTT
D: -; J: TRBJ1-1; V: TRBV7-6; CDR3: CASSSPLGGGDTEAFF; DNA: TGTGCCAGCAGCTCGCCGTTGGGAGGCGGCGACACTGAAGCTTTCTTT
D: TRBD1; J: TRBJ1-1; V: TRBV28; CDR3: CASSPTTGGLNTEAFF; DNA: TGTGCCAGCAGTCCAACGACAGGGGGCCTGAACACTGAAGCTTTCTTT
D: -; J: TRBJ1-4; V: TRBV4-3; CDR3: CASSQDGAFEEKLFF; DNA: TGCGCCAGCAGCCAAGATGGGGCGTTTGAAGAAAAACTGTTTTTT
D: TRBD1; J: TRBJ1-4; V: TRBV19; CDR3: CASSIGQGAPPNEKLFF; DNA: TGTGCCAGTAGTATAGGACAGGGGGCCCCTCCTAATGAAAAACTGTTTTTT
D: -; J: TRBJ1-4; V: TRBV7-2; CDR3: CASTLGRTNEKLFF; DNA: TGTGCCAGCACCCTGGGGCGGACTAATGAAAAACTGTTTTTT
D: TRBD2; J: TRBJ2-1; V: TRBV2; CDR3: CASSEGVAGGLSYNEQFF; DNA: TGTGCCAGCAGTGAAGGGGTAGCGGGAGGACTCTCCTACAATGAGCAGTTCTTC
D: -; J: TRBJ2-3; V: TRBV11-2; CDR3: CASSPRGGSTDTQYF; DNA: TGTGCCAGCAGCCCCAGGGGCGGGAGCACAGATACGCAGTATTTT
D: -; J: TRBJ1-6; V: TRBV6-5; CDR3: CASSGTGYSPLHF; DNA: TGTGCCAGCAGTGGAACAGGTTATTCACCCCTCCACTTT
D: TRBD2; J: TRBJ2-2; V: TRBV2; CDR3: CASSGGGWPGELFF; DNA: TGTGCCAGCAGTGGGGGGGGATGGCCCGGGGAGCTGTTTTTT
D: -; J: TRBJ1-1; V: TRBV7-2; CDR3: CASSRDRNTEAFF; DNA: TGTGCCAGCAGCCGAGATAGGAACACTGAAGCTTTCTTT
D: TRBD2; J: TRBJ2-5; V: TRBV19; CDR3: CASSTRTGTGGGTQYF; DNA: TGTGCCAGTAGTACCCGGACCGGGACGGGGGGTGGGACCCAGTACTTC
D: TRBD1; J: TRBJ1-1; V: TRBV4-1; CDR3: CASSHGTGNTEAFF; DNA: TGCGCCAGCAGCCATGGGACAGGGAACACTGAAGCTTTCTTT
D: TRBD2; J: TRBJ2-4; V: TRBV19; CDR3: CASSREGGVLAKNIQYF; DNA: TGTGCCAGTAGTAGGGAGGGAGGGGTACTAGCCAAAAACATTCAGTACTTC
D: -; J: TRBJ1-2; V: TRBV2; CDR3: CAGGGTNYGYTF; DNA: TGTGCCGGCGGAGGGACTAACTATGGCTACACCTTC
D: -; J: TRBJ1-1; V: TRBV28; CDR3: CASSPPTGMNTEAFF; DNA: TGTGCCAGCAGTCCCCCGACGGGAATGAACACTGAAGCTTTCTTT
D: TRBD1; J: TRBJ1-5; V: TRBV4-1; CDR3: CASSQLQGPGPQHF; DNA: TGCGCCAGCAGCCAACTACAGGGGCCGGGGCCCCAGCATTTT
D: TRBD1; J: TRBJ1-6; V: TRBV2; CDR3: CASREGQFDSPLHF; DNA: TGTGCCAGCAGAGAGGGACAGTTTGATTCACCCCTCCACTTT
D: TRBD1; J: TRBJ1-2; V: TRBV6-5; CDR3: CASSYGFQGAGYGYTF; DNA: TGTGCCAGCAGTTACGGATTCCAGGGGGCCGGCTATGGCTACACCTTC
D: -; J: TRBJ1-1; V: TRBV18; CDR3: CASSPRPGFTEAFF; DNA: TGTGCCAGCTCACCACGGCCAGGGTTCACTGAAGCTTTCTTT
D: -; J: TRBJ2-7; V: TRBV7-3; CDR3: CASSPIPGYEQYF; DNA: TGTGCCAGCAGCCCGATACCGGGATACGAGCAGTACTTC
D: -; J: TRBJ1-2; V: TRBV4-2; CDR3: CASSQERFGGINVYGYTF; DNA: TGTGCCAGCAGCCAAGAAAGGTTCGGCGGAATAAACGTTTATGGCTACACCTTC
D: -; J: TRBJ1-1; V: TRBV5-1; CDR3: CASSSNPTGLGTEAFF; DNA: TGCGCCAGCAGCTCTAACCCTACAGGGCTGGGGACTGAAGCTTTCTTT
D: TRBD1; J: TRBJ1-6; V: TRBV25-1; CDR3: CASGTGTSPLHF; DNA: TGTGCCAGTGGGACAGGGACATCACCCCTCCACTTT
D: TRBD2; J: TRBJ2-2; V: TRBV9; CDR3: CASSARLALAGELFF; DNA: TGTGCCAGCAGCGCCAGACTAGCCTTAGCCGGGGAGCTGTTTTTT
D: -; J: TRBJ2-5; V: TRBV5-1; CDR3: CASSLAGAGAGQETQYF; DNA: TGCGCCAGCAGCTTGGCCGGGGCAGGAGCGGGCCAAGAGACCCAGTACTTC